Presented here are 14 T cell receptor beta chains from one specimen sequenced in a study of blood T cell repertoires in COVID-19. TCRdb keeps only in-frame clones here, not all; method: immunoSEQ multiplex PCR. The sample consists of approximately 210,000 clones, roughly 86% of them appearing once. The sequencing input was peripheral blood. These TCRs come from a woman in her forties or fifties with active or convalescent COVID-19.

This clone was seen only once. This chain joins TRBV27 and TRBJ2-3, with 8 bases identical to TRBD1. Germline V lookup: CDR1 MNHEY, CDR2 SMNVEV (reference sequence). Losses at the gene ends were 5 bases for V and 2 bases for J; bases not matched to a gene: 9. The CDR3 sequence is 16 residues long. The CDR3 here is CASSPRTGLNTDTQYF. As DNA, the CDR3 is TGTGCCAGCAGTCCAAGGACAGGGCTCAACACAGATACGCAGTATTTT.

This sequence joins TRBV11-2 and TRBJ1-6; D perhaps matches TRBD1 (6 bases). The length of the CDR3 is 14 residues. Germline V gene data show CDR1 as SGHAT and CDR2 as FQNNGV. The germline V and J ends were trimmed by 5 bases and 7 bases, with 12 bases remaining between them. CDR3 sequence: CASSVQGRNSPLHF. CDR3 bases: TGTGCCAGCAGCGTACAGGGAAGGAATTCACCCCTCCACTTT.

The chain carries TRBV5-5 and TRBJ1-1; TRBD1 matches at 9 bases. V lost 3 bases to trimming and J lost 11 bases; unmatched junction nucleotides: 5. CDR3 length: 12 residues. Germline CDR1 is SGHKS and CDR2 is YYEKEE (reference sequence). CDR3 nucleotide sequence: TGTGCCAGCAGCTCGGGACAGGGCGGGGCTTTCTTT. Translated: CASSSGQGGAFF.

This chain links TRBV5-1 with TRBJ1-2; TRBD1 agrees at 11 bases. This CDR3 contains 14 residues. Germline CDR1 SGHRS, CDR2 YFSETQ. The V segment lost 3 bases and the J segment 5 bases; nucleotides outside the gene matches: 3. The CDR3 sequence is CASSSGQGDYGYTF. The DNA of the CDR3 is TGCGCCAGCAGCTCGGGACAGGGGGATTATGGCTACACCTTC.

This chain links TRBV24-1 with TRBJ1-2; the D is unclear. Germline V gene lookup returns CDR1 KGHDR and CDR2 SFDVKD. V lost 4 bases and J lost 2, with 7 bases in between. The CDR3 is 13 amino acids. The CDR3 bases are TGTGCCACCAGTGAAAGCCAAAACTATGGCTACACCTTC. This codes for CATSESQNYGYTF.

The V call is TRBV27, the J call TRBJ1-4, with D uncertain. This CDR3 region has 16 residues. Per germline, CDR1 MNHEY and CDR2 SMNVEV (reference sequence). Trimming shortened V by 2 bases and J by 0 bases, and 10 bases separated the two germline ends. CDR3 coding DNA: TGTGCCAGCAGTTTACTACCGTTTTCAACTAATGAAAAACTGTTTTTT. This encodes CASSLLPFSTNEKLFF.

This chain links TRBV11-2 with TRBJ1-1; D call uncertain. Between the trimmed V and J ends, which lost 5 bases and 1 base, there was a span of 8 bases. Germline V gene lookup returns CDR1 SGHAT and CDR2 FQNNGV. This CDR3 has 13 amino acids. The CDR3 DNA follows: TGTGCCAGCAGCACCAACAGGAACACTGAAGCTTTCTTT. This encodes CASSTNRNTEAFF. Full variable domain (missing parts from reference TRBV11-2 and TRBJ1-1): EAGVAQSPRYKIIEKRQSVAFWCNPISGHATLYWYQQILGQGPKLLIQFQNNGVVDDSQLPKDRFSAERLKGVDSTLKIQPAKLEDSAVYLCASSTNRNTEAFFGQGTRLTVV.

This chain connects TRBV4-2 to TRBJ2-1; 7 bases match TRBD2. Trimming removed 4 bases from V and 14 bases from J; junction bases left unmatched: 11. CDR1 and CDR2 (germline): LGHNA, YNFKEQ. The CDR3 is made up of 13 amino acids. The CDR3 reads CASSPFFTAGEFF. For the CDR3, the DNA is TGTGCCAGCAGCCCCTTTTTCACTGCGGGGGAGTTCTTC.

This clone was observed once. The V and J genes are TRBV28 and TRBJ1-6, with a weak D call TRBD1 (5 bases). V lost 7 bases and J lost 7, with 20 bases in between. The CDR3 loop spans 16 amino acids. Germline lookup yields CDR1 MDHEN and CDR2 SYDVKM. The CDR3 region is CASTTPTGTANSPLHF. CDR3 nucleotides: TGTGCCAGCACTACACCTACCGGGACTGCCAATTCACCCCTCCACTTT. The whole variable domain, remainder taken from reference TRBV28 and TRBJ1-6, is DVKVTQSSRYLVKRTGEKVFLECVQDMDHENMFWYRQDPGLGLRLIYFSYDVKMKEKGDIPEGYSVSREKKERFSLILESASTNQTSMYLCASTTPTGTANSPLHFGNGTRLTVT.

The rearrangement uses TRBV6-1 and TRBJ1-2; TRBD1 matches at 9 bases. Germline trimming cut 0 bases from V and 0 bases from J; bases unmatched to any gene: 5. The germline gives CDR1 MNHNS, CDR2 SASEGT. This CDR3 region has 17 residues. CDR3 region: CASSEARTGETNYGYTF. DNA for the CDR3: TGTGCCAGCAGTGAAGCGAGGACAGGGGAGACTAACTATGGCTACACCTTC.

This sequence joins TRBV3-1 (or the pseudogene TRBV3-2) and TRBJ1-1; 8 bases fit TRBD1. The CDR3 is 14 amino acids. Trimming cost V 4 bases and J 4 bases; bases outside gene matches: 5. Germline values: CDR1 LGHDT, CDR2 YNNKEL (reference sequence). CDR3 protein: CASSLGTGGTEAFF. The CDR3 region has the DNA TGTGCCAGCAGCCTGGGAACAGGGGGCACTGAAGCTTTCTTT.

The V call is TRBV7-3, the J call TRBJ1-1, with D possibly being TRBD1 (5 bases). CDR1 is SGHTA, CDR2 FQGTGA, per germline. Deletions cut 6 bases from V and 0 bases from J, with 14 bases between. This CDR3 has 15 amino acids. CDR3 DNA: TGTGCCAGCAGTCCTAGGGTGGGGCTGAACACTGAAGCTTTCTTT. Its protein is CASSPRVGLNTEAFF.

The chain carries TRBV18 and TRBJ2-7; possible D gene TRBD1, 6 bases. Germline lookup yields CDR1 KGHSH and CDR2 LQKENI. The CDR3 extends over 15 amino acids. Between the trimmed V and J ends, which lost 0 bases and 2 bases, there was a span of 11 bases. CDR3: CASSPPPRGTYEQYF. DNA for the CDR3: TGTGCCAGCTCACCACCGCCCAGGGGCACCTACGAGCAGTACTTC.

This clone was detected only once. The chain carries TRBV5-1 and TRBJ2-1; tentatively, D is TRBD2 (5 bases). This CDR3 is built from 14 residues. Germline V CDR1 and CDR2: SGHRS, YFSETQ. V was cut by 3 bases and J by 5 bases, with 12 bases left in between. The CDR3, as DNA: TGCGCCAGCAGCTCCGGGGATCAGCACAATGAGCAGTTCTTC. Translation gives CASSSGDQHNEQFF.